This T cell receptor (beta chain) came from a study of tumor and adjacent non-tumor tissue in lung cancer. About the research overall: Aged about 31 to 80 years, patients included nine to ten men and about 5 women with stage I to III disease. Study-level findings and limits: Significantly higher TCR diversity was found in tumor than normal lung. Tumor repertoires had a smaller top 100 clone share than normal lung.

This CDR3 comprises 13 residues. Germline lookup yields CDR1 SGHDN and CDR2 FVKESK. Of note for this clonotype: The target antigen is unknown. One junction end does not reproduce the germline sequence, and a read error may be involved.

Three rounds of nested PCR, following a modified ARM-PCR protocol, produced the TCRbeta library. TCRdb reanalysed the multiplex PCR reads using MiXCR and keeps one entry per CDR3 protein. The sample lists about 75,000 distinct CDR3 sequences; 77% were seen once. RNA was extracted from bulk tissue without any cell sorting. The rearrangement links TRBV14 to TRBJ2-7; possibly TRBD1 or TRBD2 for D (6 bases each). The sequence came from a woman aged 50 to 65 with non-small cell lung cancer. The sequencing sample was made of lung tumor tissue. The CDR3 is CASSQGGTGVQYF. The CDR3 DNA is TGTGCCAGTAGCCAAGGGGGGACTGGGGTGCAGTACTTC.